What follows is one TCR beta chain and its context. Its matching antigen is unknown. The observed sequence ends 3 residues before the CDR3 terminus, with the missing tail filled in from the germline J gene. The CDR3 length is 13 residues. The V end was cut by 3 bases, the J end by 6 bases, with 8 bases between. These data are taken from a study of T cells in women clearing cervical HPV infection. Study outcomes and limitations: Richness differences could reflect unmeasured T-cell content per sample.

Each participant carried one incident cervical HPV16 infection only. HPV was found by MY09/MY11 PCR and dot-blot genotyping. Genomic DNA, averaging approximately 1,200 ng per sample, yielded TCR beta CDR3 via immunoSEQ. TCRdb's copy holds only in-frame clones and misses some; the assay was immunoSEQ multiplex PCR. This sample's table has some 40,000 clones. This clonotype was obtained from a woman between 18 and 75 years old with a cervical HPV16 infection that either progressed to CIN3+ or cleared (not recorded which). The chain couples TRBV12-3 or TRBV12-4 to TRBJ2-2; D is uncertain. What was sequenced was blood buffy coat. CDR3 amino acids: CASSFLFPGELFF. Incomplete CDR3 DNA: TGTGCCAGCAGTTTCCTTTTCCCCGGGGAG.